One and the same sample provided the 17 T cell receptor beta chains below, sequenced in a study of regulatory T cells in long-lasting Graves disease. Time point in this sample: persistent/refractory GD, antithyroid drugs over 5 years with positive TRAb. Scientists built the TCR library using RNA that was extracted from PBMCs. Relying on iRepertoire HTBI primers and Arm-PCR of CDR3 regions, the team built TCR beta libraries. TCRdb redid the calling of the multiplex PCR reads with MiXCR, one entry per CDR3 protein. This sample has some 440,000 distinct CDR3 sequences, with roughly 20% found just once. The sample consisted of peripheral blood mononuclear cells (PBMCs), taken when the disease was refractory, from a patient treated with antithyroid drugs. These TCRs come from a female donor with Graves disease.

This chain joins TRBV4-2 and TRBJ1-1, with D tentatively TRBD1 (5 bases). The germline V and J ends were trimmed by 0 bases and 3 bases, with 14 bases remaining between them. CDR1 LGHNA and CDR2 YNFKEQ come from the germline V gene. The CDR3 is 16 residues long. CDR3 residues: CASSQEGTRGDTEAFF. CDR3 DNA: TGTGCCAGCAGCCAAGAAGGGACTCGGGGGGACACTGAAGCTTTCTTT.

About this clonotype itself: A clone one base away is much larger, so this may be a read error. V is TRBV18 and J is TRBJ2-5; D is undetermined. CDR1 and CDR2 from the germline V gene are KGHSH and LQKENI. V shed 2 bases and J shed 11 bases, with 24 bases lying between them. The CDR3 covers 16 residues. The CDR3 DNA sequence: TGTGCCAGCTCACCAGACGCCGGAGTAGCCAAAAACACTCAGTACTTC. Translation: CASSPDAGVAKNTQYF.

This clonotype has a count of ten or more. V usage is TRBV6-2 or TRBV6-3 and J usage is TRBJ1-2; unclear D gene. CDR1 and CDR2 (germline): MNHEY, SVGEGT. Trimming took off 2 bases at V and 4 bases at J, with 11 bases between the two ends. The CDR3 has 14 residues. CDR3 in amino acids: CASSYDGETYGYTF. CDR3 DNA sequence: TGTGCCAGCAGTTACGACGGGGAAACCTATGGCTACACCTTC.

This clonotype was seen repeatedly, ten times or more. V and J are TRBV28 and TRBJ2-2; D is uncertain. CDR3 length: 15 amino acids. Trimming cost V 5 bases and J 2 bases, with 12 bases left between them. Looked up from germline, CDR1 is MDHEN and CDR2 is SYDVKM. The DNA for the CDR3 is TGTGCCAGCAGTCTTCCTCCGATAAACACCGGGGAGCTGTTTTTT. It is translated as CASSLPPINTGELFF. The full variable domain, in which reference TRBV28 and TRBJ2-2 provide the parts outside the CDR3, is DVKVTQSSRYLVKRTGEKVFLECVQDMDHENMFWYRQDPGLGLRLIYFSYDVKMKEKGDIPEGYSVSREKKERFSLILESASTNQTSMYLCASSLPPINTGELFFGEGSRLTVL.

This clonotype was seen a handful of times. The rearrangement links TRBV7-2 to TRBJ2-7; D is uncertain. The V end was cut by 5 bases, the J end by 3 bases, with 8 bases between. CDR3 length equals 12 residues. Germline CDR1 SGHTA, CDR2 FQGNSA. The CDR3 DNA sequence: TGTGCCAGCAGCAGATCTAACTACGAGCAGTACTTC. Amino acids: CASSRSNYEQYF.

Ten or more counts support this clonotype. The chain carries TRBV11-2 and TRBJ2-5, with D tentatively TRBD1 (5 bases). V was clipped by 1 base and J by 3 bases, with 9 bases between them. CDR1 is SGHAT and CDR2 is FQNNGV in the germline V gene. The CDR3 has 14 residues. The CDR3 region has the DNA TGTGCCAGCAGCTTAGGACAGCTAAAAGAGACCCAGTACTTC. Protein: CASSLGQLKETQYF.

This chain connects TRBV24-1 to TRBJ2-5; 8 bases align to TRBD1. Germline trimming cut 4 bases from V and 3 bases from J; bases unmatched to any gene: 9. Germline V gives CDR1 KGHDR, CDR2 SFDVKD. This CDR3 has 16 residues. As DNA, the CDR3 is TGTGCCACCAGTGACCGTGACAGGGGATTGGAAGAGACCCAGTACTTC. It encodes CATSDRDRGLEETQYF.

J is TRBJ1-5 and V is TRBV6-4; 11 nucleotides match TRBD1. Trimming cost V 5 bases and J 6 bases; bases outside gene matches: 24. CDR3 length equals 21 residues. CDR1 is MRHNA, CDR2 SNTAGT, per germline. The CDR3 DNA sequence: TGTGCCAGCAGTCGCGGAAACCCGACCCGACCTGGGACAGGGGGGGGTCAGCCCCAGCATTTT. Residues: CASSRGNPTRPGTGGGQPQHF.

The sample holds many counts of this clonotype. J is TRBJ2-5 and V is TRBV7-2, with D possibly being TRBD1 or TRBD2 (5 bases each). The CDR3 totals 15 residues. The germline CDR1 and CDR2 sequences are SGHTA and FQGNSA. V was pared by 4 bases and J by 5 bases, with 17 bases between. The CDR3 bases are TGTGCCAGCAGCTATGCACGTCTGGGACGGGAGACCCAGTACTTC. This encodes CASSYARLGRETQYF. The variable domain in full, completed from reference TRBV7-2 and TRBJ2-5, reads GAGVSQSPSNKVTEKGKDVELRCDPISGHTALYWYRQSLGQGLEFLIYFQGNSAPDKSGLPSDRFSAERTGGSVSTLTIQRTQQEDSAVYLCASSYARLGRETQYFGPGTRLLVL.

This clonotype appeared a few times. The chain links TRBV6-1 to TRBJ1-2, with D maybe TRBD1 (6 bases). This CDR3 is built from 14 residues. Germline V CDR1 and CDR2: MNHNS, SASEGT. The germline V and J ends were trimmed by 5 bases and 2 bases, with 12 bases remaining between them. The CDR3: CASSKRQENYGYTF. The CDR3 nucleotides read TGTGCCAGCAGTAAGAGACAGGAAAACTATGGCTACACCTTC.

This clonotype was seen only a few times. A much bigger clone sits one base away, suggesting this may be a read error. The chain recombines TRBV12-3 or TRBV12-4 with TRBJ1-2; D is unclear. This CDR3 region has 12 residues. Trimming cost V 2 bases and J 6 bases, with 7 bases left between them. The CDR3 sequence is CASSLMSHGYTF. In DNA form, the CDR3 reads TGTGCCAGCAGTTTAATGTCCCATGGCTACACCTTC.

The chain links TRBV24-1 to TRBJ2-2, with TRBD2 matching 12 bases. CDR1 KGHDR and CDR2 SFDVKD come from the germline V gene. V lost 4 bases to trimming and J lost 5 bases; unmatched junction nucleotides: 7. The CDR3 extends over 17 amino acids. CDR3: CATSEPGLAGFTGELFF. The CDR3 DNA reads as TGTGCCACCAGTGAGCCAGGACTAGCGGGATTTACCGGGGAGCTGTTTTTT.

This clonotype was detected only a few times. The rearrangement joins TRBV6-1 to TRBJ1-6; D gene unclear. CDR1 MNHNS and CDR2 SASEGT come from the germline V gene. V lost 4 bases and J 7 bases, leaving 11 bases between the germline ends. CDR3 length equals 14 residues. The CDR3 protein is CASSGVGRNSPLHF. CDR3 DNA sequence: TGTGCCAGCAGTGGAGTTGGCAGGAATTCACCCCTCCACTTT.

This clonotype was counted at least ten times. The genes are TRBV5-6 and TRBJ2-7; 10 bases line up with TRBD2. V lost 3 bases and J lost 5; bases outside the gene matches: 5. The V gene's germline CDR1 is SGHDT and CDR2 YYEEEE. The CDR3 length is 14 residues. Written as DNA, the CDR3 is TGTGCCAGCAGCTGGGGACTAGCGTACAACGAGCAGTACTTC. Translated, it gives CASSWGLAYNEQYF.

Ten or more counts support this clonotype. This rearrangement joins TRBV5-1 to TRBJ1-2, with D perhaps TRBD1 (6 bases). The CDR3 totals 16 residues. The germline CDR1 and CDR2 sequences are SGHRS and YFSETQ. V was shortened by 1 base and J by 5 bases, with 18 bases between the two germline ends. CDR3 sequence: CASSLITGKEEYGYTF. In DNA form, the CDR3 reads TGCGCCAGCAGCTTGATAACAGGGAAAGAAGAATATGGCTACACCTTC. Using reference TRBV5-1 and TRBJ1-2 for the parts outside the CDR3, the full variable domain is KAGVTQTPRYLIKTRGQQVTLSCSPISGHRSVSWYQQTPGQGLQFLFEYFSETQRNKGNFPGRFSGRQFSNSRSEMNVSTLELGDSALYLCASSLITGKEEYGYTFGSGTRLTVV.

The chain is built from TRBV28 and TRBJ2-3; D may be TRBD1 or TRBD2 (5 bases each). The germline V gene encodes CDR1 MDHEN and CDR2 SYDVKM. The V end lost 7 bases, the J end lost 4 bases, and 9 bases lay between the germline ends. The CDR3 spans 12 residues. Here the CDR3 DNA reads TGTGCCAGCATGGGGGACGCAGATACGCAGTATTTT. This gives the protein CASMGDADTQYF.

This clonotype was seen many times. V and J are TRBV6-1 and TRBJ2-7; the match to TRBD1 covers 7 bases. The germline gives CDR1 MNHNS, CDR2 SASEGT. After removal of 7 bases from V and 2 bases from J, the junction contained 2 bases not matched to a gene. CDR3 length: 12 amino acids. This chain's CDR3 is CASKTGAYEQYF. The CDR3, as DNA: TGTGCCAGCAAAACAGGGGCCTACGAGCAGTACTTC.